The T cell receptor (beta chain) under discussion was sequenced for a study of cytomegalovirus exposure and HLA in healthy donors. PCR primers comprised 60 Vbeta and 13 Jbeta primers. TCRdb's table, derived via immunoSEQ multiplex PCR, lists solely in-frame clones and lacks some. This table has some 120,000 clones, 70% to 80% appearing once. This CDR3 has 11 amino acids. Germline values: CDR1 SGHAT, CDR2 FQNNGV. The V gene lost 1 base and the J gene lost 4 bases, with 2 bases spanning the gap. The clonotype was recovered from a man aged 18 to 35 in good health and CMV-seronegative. Sequencing was carried out using PBMCs. The chain uses TRBV11-2 and TRBJ2-7; D is unclear. DNA of the CDR3: TGTGCCAGCAGCTTAGTATACGAGCAGTACTTC. Translating it yields CASSLVYEQYF. Combining the CDR3 with reference TRBV11-2 and TRBJ2-7 gives the whole variable domain EAGVAQSPRYKIIEKRQSVAFWCNPISGHATLYWYQQILGQGPKLLIQFQNNGVVDDSQLPKDRFSAERLKGVDSTLKIQPAKLEDSAVYLCASSLVYEQYFGPGTRLTVT.